The 7 T cell receptor beta chains listed next were all sequenced from one sample in a study of shared clonotypes between healthy human individuals. The assay was immunoSEQ multiplex PCR, and TCRdb's table has in-frame clones only and misses some. The sample carries roughly 700,000 clones, 90% recorded once. Sequenced material: memory CD8+ T cells from PBMCs. Documented subset: CD45RO+ cells pooled with CCR7-negative TemRA cells. These receptor sequences come from a man younger than 30 in good health. Some clones in this sample may be carry-over from other donors' samples.

In its sample, this clone was seen once. The J gene is TRBJ2-5, the V gene TRBV5-1, with D unclear. The CDR3 loop spans 17 amino acids. Germline values: CDR1 SGHRS, CDR2 YFSETQ. V gave up 0 bases and J gave up 1 base, with 16 bases separating them. The CDR3: CASSLADGHPSQETQYF. DNA of the CDR3: TGCGCCAGCAGCTTGGCGGACGGGCACCCCTCCCAAGAGACCCAGTACTTC.

The V call is TRBV13, the J call TRBJ2-7; TRBD1 might be the D (5 bases). Trimming shortened V by 6 bases and J by 0 bases, and 18 bases separated the two germline ends. Germline assignment: CDR1 PRHDT and CDR2 FYEKMQ (reference sequence). The CDR3 sequence is 16 residues long. The CDR3: CASSPVQGHDSYEQYF. For the CDR3, the DNA is TGTGCCAGCAGTCCTGTTCAGGGCCATGACTCCTACGAGCAGTACTTC.

In this sample, this clone turned up once. This chain uses TRBV5-4 with TRBJ2-7; D is ambiguous. The CDR3 runs to 16 residues. V gave up 1 base and J gave up 3 bases, with 17 bases separating them. Germline assignment: CDR1 SGHNT and CDR2 YYREEE (reference sequence). The CDR3 region is CASSLTIGFTRYEQYF. DNA of the CDR3: TGTGCCAGCAGCTTGACGATTGGGTTTACACGCTACGAGCAGTACTTC.

The rearrangement uses TRBV2 and TRBJ2-1, with TRBD2 matching over 10 bases. The CDR3 is 14 residues long. Germline V gene sequence: CDR1 SNHLY, CDR2 FYNNEI. Trimming cost V 7 bases and J 5 bases; bases outside gene matches: 5. The CDR3 region is CASKRTSGDNEQFF. The DNA for the CDR3 is TGTGCCAGCAAGCGGACTAGCGGAGACAATGAGCAGTTCTTC.

This chain uses TRBV9 with TRBJ2-7; perhaps D is TRBD1 or TRBD2 (6 bases each). CDR1 is SGDLS, CDR2 YYNGEE, per germline. CDR3 length equals 14 residues. Trimming took off 0 bases at V and 5 bases at J, with 12 bases between the two ends. CDR3 residues: CASSVVPGADEQYF. CDR3 coding DNA: TGTGCCAGCAGCGTAGTTCCGGGGGCGGACGAGCAGTACTTC.

The chain couples TRBV28 to TRBJ1-1, with 7 bases lining up with TRBD1. The V gene's germline CDR1 is MDHEN and CDR2 SYDVKM. CDR3 length equals 14 residues. V shed 10 bases and J 4 bases; nucleotides not matched to a gene: 12. In DNA, the CDR3 is TGTGCCATCCAAAACCAGGGGGGAAGCACTGAAGCTTTCTTT. Translated: CAIQNQGGSTEAFF.

Details on this clone: Different DNA sequences within this sample yield the same CDR3. The genes are TRBV7-9 and TRBJ2-7; D is unclear. Trimming shortened V by 1 base and J by 6 bases, and 7 bases separated the two germline ends. CDR1 is SEHNR, CDR2 FQNEAQ, per germline (reference sequence). This CDR3 is built from 12 residues. CDR3 DNA: TGTGCCAGCAGCTTAGGAGGTTCCGAGCAGTACTTC. Translated, it gives CASSLGGSEQYF.